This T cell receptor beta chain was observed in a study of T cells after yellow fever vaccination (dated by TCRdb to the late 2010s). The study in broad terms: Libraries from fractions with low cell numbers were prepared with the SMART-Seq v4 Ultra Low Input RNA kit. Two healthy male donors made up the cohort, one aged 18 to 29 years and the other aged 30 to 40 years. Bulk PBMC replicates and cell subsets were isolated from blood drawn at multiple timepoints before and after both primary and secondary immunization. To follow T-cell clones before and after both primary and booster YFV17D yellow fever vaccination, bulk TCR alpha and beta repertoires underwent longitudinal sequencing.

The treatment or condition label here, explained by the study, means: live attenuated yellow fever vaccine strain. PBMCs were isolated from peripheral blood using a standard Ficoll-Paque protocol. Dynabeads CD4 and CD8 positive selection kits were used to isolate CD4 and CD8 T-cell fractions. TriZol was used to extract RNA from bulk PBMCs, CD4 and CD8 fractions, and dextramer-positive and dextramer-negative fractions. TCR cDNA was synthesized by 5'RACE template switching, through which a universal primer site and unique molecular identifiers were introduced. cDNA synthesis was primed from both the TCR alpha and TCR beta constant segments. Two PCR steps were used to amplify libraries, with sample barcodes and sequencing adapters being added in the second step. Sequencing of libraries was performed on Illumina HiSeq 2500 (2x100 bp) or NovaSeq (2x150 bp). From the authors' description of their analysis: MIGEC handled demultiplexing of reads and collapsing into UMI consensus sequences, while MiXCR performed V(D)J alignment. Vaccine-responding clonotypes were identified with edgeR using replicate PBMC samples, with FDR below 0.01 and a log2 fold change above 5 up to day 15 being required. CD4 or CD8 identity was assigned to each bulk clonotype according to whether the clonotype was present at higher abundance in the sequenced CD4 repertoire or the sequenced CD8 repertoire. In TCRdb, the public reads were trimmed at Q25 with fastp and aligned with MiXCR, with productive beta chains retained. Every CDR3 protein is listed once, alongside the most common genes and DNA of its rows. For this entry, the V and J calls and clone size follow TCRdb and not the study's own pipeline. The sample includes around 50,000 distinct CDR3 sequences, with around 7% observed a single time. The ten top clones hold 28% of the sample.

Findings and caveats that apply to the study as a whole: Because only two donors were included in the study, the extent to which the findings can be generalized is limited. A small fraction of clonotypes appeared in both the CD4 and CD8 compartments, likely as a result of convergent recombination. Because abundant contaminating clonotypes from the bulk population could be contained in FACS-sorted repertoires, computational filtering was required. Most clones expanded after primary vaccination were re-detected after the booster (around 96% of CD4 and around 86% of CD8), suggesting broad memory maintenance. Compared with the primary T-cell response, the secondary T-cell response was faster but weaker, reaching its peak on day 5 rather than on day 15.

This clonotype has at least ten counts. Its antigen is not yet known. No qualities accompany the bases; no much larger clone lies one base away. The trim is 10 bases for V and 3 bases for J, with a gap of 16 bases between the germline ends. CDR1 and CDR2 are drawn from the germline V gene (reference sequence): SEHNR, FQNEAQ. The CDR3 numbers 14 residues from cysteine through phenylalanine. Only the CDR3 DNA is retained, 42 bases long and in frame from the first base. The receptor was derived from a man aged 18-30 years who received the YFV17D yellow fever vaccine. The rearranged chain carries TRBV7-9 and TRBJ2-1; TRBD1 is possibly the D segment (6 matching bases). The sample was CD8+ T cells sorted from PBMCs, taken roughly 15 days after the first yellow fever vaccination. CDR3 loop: CATLSDSNYNEQFF. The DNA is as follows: TGTGCCACTCTGTCGGACAGTAACTACAATGAGCAGTTCTTC.